What follows are 32 T cell receptor beta chains derived from one specimen sequenced in a study of shared clonotypes between healthy human individuals. Sequencing used immunoSEQ multiplex PCR; TCRdb keeps in-frame clones, though not all of them. The sample holds more than 2,000,000 clones; more than 80% are singletons and the top ten take roughly 0.14%. Sequenced: naive CD4+ T cells sorted from blood. Subset here: CD45RA+ positively selected. The source of these receptors is a man between 18 and 35 years old in good health.

The rearrangement uses TRBV9 and TRBJ2-1; TRBD2 agrees at 11 bases. The CDR3 sequence is 15 residues long. With V trimmed by 0 bases and J by 14 bases, 10 bases remained unmatched. Per the germline V gene, CDR1 is SGDLS and CDR2 is YYNGEE. DNA of the CDR3: TGTGCCAGCAGCGTAGAAGAGACTAGCGGGGTTCGGAAGTTCTTC. It encodes CASSVEETSGVRKFF.

The chain has TRBV6-5 and TRBJ1-1; D may be TRBD1 (6 bases). Germline V gene sequence: CDR1 MNHEY, CDR2 SVGAGI. Trimming removed 2 bases from V and 1 base from J, with 8 bases in between. The CDR3 is 14 amino acids. The CDR3 protein is CASSYTDRNTEAFF. The CDR3 DNA reads as TGTGCCAGCAGTTACACGGACAGGAACACTGAAGCTTTCTTT.

The chain joins TRBV10-2 to TRBJ2-7, with 11 nucleotides matching TRBD2. The CDR3 has 14 amino acids. Germline-derived CDR1 and CDR2 are WSHSY and SAAADI. V lost 5 bases, J lost 6 bases, and 6 bases stayed unmatched. CDR3 DNA sequence: TGCGCCAGCAGTTCCGGGACTAGCGGTTCCGAGCAGTACTTC. Residues: CASSSGTSGSEQYF.

The V gene is TRBV5-1, the J gene TRBJ2-1; TRBD1 matches 8 bases. V was clipped by 1 base and J by 6 bases; unmatched bases: 3. CDR1 and CDR2 from the germline V gene are SGHRS and YFSETQ. The CDR3 spans 14 residues. In DNA form, the CDR3 reads TGCGCCAGCAGCTTGCGACAGGGGAGCAATGAGCAGTTCTTC. It codes for CASSLRQGSNEQFF.

This clone was seen only once. The chain links TRBV25-1 to TRBJ2-5; TRBD2 matches at 14 bases. Germline V gives CDR1 MGHDK, CDR2 SYGVNS. The CDR3 length is 15 residues. V was pared by 8 bases and J by 5 bases, with 7 bases of the junction left unmatched. The CDR3, as DNA: TGTGCCAGCGCGACTAGCGGGAGGGCCCGGGAGACCCAGTACTTC. Translating it yields CASATSGRARETQYF.

The CDR3 spells CASSPLAGISTDTQYF. The DNA of the CDR3 is TGTGCCAGTAGTCCCCTAGCGGGTATTAGCACAGATACGCAGTATTTT. This rearrangement joins TRBV19 to TRBJ2-3; 8 nucleotides line up with TRBD2. The CDR3 runs 16 residues. Germline V gives CDR1 LNHDA, CDR2 SQIVND (reference sequence). The junction had 7 bases not matched to a gene; V was cut back by 5 bases and J by 0 bases.

The J gene is TRBJ1-6, the V gene TRBV12-5; 8 nucleotides agree with TRBD1. The CDR3 totals 17 residues. CDR1 and CDR2 from the germline V gene are LGHNT and FRNRAP. V dropped 4 bases and J dropped 1; count of bases not matched to a gene: 6. The CDR3 nucleotides are TGTGCTAGTGGTTCAATGACAGGGGTTTCCTATAATTCACCCCTCCACTTT. This translates into CASGSMTGVSYNSPLHF.

The rearrangement links TRBV5-4 to TRBJ2-7; D perhaps matches TRBD2 (7 bases). V lost 3 bases to trimming and J lost 3 bases, with 22 bases between them. This CDR3 spans 17 amino acids. The V gene's germline CDR1 is SGHNT and CDR2 YYREEE (reference sequence). This chain's CDR3 is CASSWGPSGGGDYEQYF. In nucleotides, the CDR3 is TGTGCCAGCAGCTGGGGGCCTTCGGGGGGAGGCGACTACGAGCAGTACTTC.

This clone was detected once. This chain uses TRBV15 with TRBJ2-5; D perhaps matches TRBD2 (6 bases). Germline V gives CDR1 LNHNV, CDR2 YYDKDF (reference sequence). V was trimmed by 0 bases and J by 2 bases, leaving 7 bases between them. The CDR3 covers 14 residues. The CDR3 DNA follows: TGTGCCACCAGCAGAGACCGGGAGCAAGAGACCCAGTACTTC. As protein: CATSRDREQETQYF.

A word on this clone: Other nucleotide sequences in the sample specify the same CDR3. The V call is TRBV18, the J call TRBJ2-5; D unclear. In germline, CDR1 is KGHSH, CDR2 LQKENI. The CDR3 is 13 residues long. V lost 6 bases to trimming and J lost 2 bases, with 10 bases between them. CDR3 sequence: CASSRGRQETQYF. The CDR3 DNA reads TGTGCCAGCTCGCGAGGCAGACAAGAGACCCAGTACTTC.

The chain combines TRBV29-1 with TRBJ1-2; D gene ambiguous. The germline V gene encodes CDR1 SQVTM and CDR2 ANQGSEA. V shed 5 bases and J shed 0 bases, with 7 bases lying between them. The CDR3 totals 12 residues. The CDR3 DNA sequence: TGCAGCGTTATTGACGCTAACTATGGCTACACCTTC. Protein sequence: CSVIDANYGYTF.

V and J are TRBV10-3 and TRBJ2-7, with D perhaps matching TRBD2 (6 bases). V was pared by 6 bases and J by 4 bases, with 16 bases between. The CDR3 covers 14 residues. Germline loops: CDR1 ENHRY, CDR2 SYGVKD. CDR3 sequence (DNA): TGTGCCATCAGCGAAACGGGAGTGACTTACGAGCAGTACTTC. It codes for CAISETGVTYEQYF.

The chain has TRBV7-9 and TRBJ2-1; D unclear. The CDR3 has 14 amino acids. From germline, CDR1 is SEHNR and CDR2 FQNEAQ (reference sequence). Trimming stripped 1 base from V and 7 bases from J, with 11 bases between. The CDR3: CASSLVYPWNEQFF. DNA for the CDR3: TGTGCCAGCAGCTTAGTTTACCCCTGGAATGAGCAGTTCTTC. The full variable domain, its missing parts supplied by reference TRBV7-9 and TRBJ2-1, is DTGVSQNPRHKITKRGQNVTFRCDPISEHNRLYWYRQTLGQGPEFLTYFQNEAQLEKSRLLSDRFSAERPKGSFSTLEIQRTEQGDSAMYLCASSLVYPWNEQFFGPGTRLTVL.

This rearrangement joins TRBV7-2 to TRBJ2-3; D unresolved. Germline V gene sequence: CDR1 SGHTA, CDR2 FQGNSA. Trimming removed 5 bases from V and 3 bases from J, with 18 bases in between. CDR3 length: 16 amino acids. The CDR3 DNA sequence: TGTGCCAGCAGCCCATCAGGACCCCTGGGTACAGATACGCAGTATTTT. Its protein product is CASSPSGPLGTDTQYF.

This clone was picked up one time. This chain uses TRBV27 with TRBJ1-2; possibly TRBD1 for D (5 bases). The CDR3 totals 16 residues. V was clipped by 7 bases and J by 5 bases, with 23 bases between them. Looked up from germline, CDR1 is MNHEY and CDR2 is SMNVEV (reference sequence). This CDR3 is CASTPLRGEMPYGYTF. The CDR3 DNA reads as TGTGCCAGCACCCCGCTGCGGGGGGAAATGCCATATGGCTACACCTTC.

This CDR3 is CAWSVSRGYIQYF. The CDR3 DNA reads TGTGCCTGGAGTGTCTCCAGGGGTTACATTCAGTACTTC. The chain uses TRBV30 and TRBJ2-4; maybe TRBD1 (6 bases). The germline CDR1 and CDR2 sequences are GTSNPN and SVGIG (reference sequence). There are 13 residues in the CDR3. V was clipped by 0 bases and J by 8 bases, with 11 bases between them.

The chain combines TRBV6-6 with TRBJ1-2; the match to TRBD1 covers 7 bases. This CDR3 is 15 amino acids long. CDR1 MNHNY and CDR2 SVGAGI come from the germline V gene (reference sequence). J gave up 5 bases and V 3 bases, and 9 bases lay outside the gene matches. The CDR3 DNA sequence: TGTGCCAGCAGTTATGCCGACAGGGTGGGTTATGGCTACACCTTC. This codes for CASSYADRVGYGYTF.

As DNA, the CDR3 is TGTGCCAGCAGTTACTCCCGCAAAACCGGGGAGCTGTTTTTT. Translation: CASSYSRKTGELFF. The rearrangement joins TRBV6-6 to TRBJ2-2; D call uncertain. Trimming removed 0 bases at V and 5 bases at J, with 7 bases between. Germline V lookup: CDR1 MNHNY, CDR2 SVGAGI (reference sequence). The CDR3 has 14 residues.

The J gene is TRBJ2-3, the V gene TRBV28; D uncertain. Deletions cut 3 bases from V and 0 bases from J, with 10 bases between. The CDR3 is 15 residues long. Germline V gives CDR1 MDHEN, CDR2 SYDVKM. The CDR3 region is CASSFGLPSTDTQYF. The CDR3 region has the DNA TGTGCCAGCAGTTTTGGGCTACCTAGCACAGATACGCAGTATTTT.

The chain is built from TRBV7-9 and TRBJ1-4; D gene unclear. This CDR3 is built from 13 residues. Looked up from germline, CDR1 is SEHNR and CDR2 is FQNEAQ (reference sequence). V was cut by 1 base and J by 6 bases, with 6 bases left in between. The CDR3 nucleotides are TGTGCCAGCAGCTTAGGGGTTTATGAAAAACTGTTTTTT. Translated: CASSLGVYEKLFF.

This chain connects TRBV7-9 to TRBJ2-7, with D tentatively TRBD2 (5 bases). The germline CDR1 and CDR2 sequences are SEHNR and FQNEAQ (reference sequence). Trimming left V 5 bases short and J 0 bases short, with 17 bases between. The CDR3 is 16 amino acids. The CDR3 DNA is TGTGCCAGCAGCCCTACCGGACTTCTATCCTCCTACGAGCAGTACTTC. Translated: CASSPTGLLSSYEQYF.

Note on this clone: Other DNA variants within this sample encode the same CDR3. CDR3 in amino acids: CASSLIETQYF. The CDR3 bases are TGTGCCAGCAGCTTAATAGAGACCCAGTACTTC. The chain combines TRBV11-2 with TRBJ2-5; D unclear. V was trimmed by 2 bases and J by 4 bases, leaving 2 bases between them. This CDR3 has 11 residues. Germline loops: CDR1 SGHAT, CDR2 FQNNGV.

This chain uses TRBV30 with TRBJ2-5; D is possibly TRBD1 or TRBD2 (5 bases each). Trimming shortened V by 0 bases and J by 4 bases, and 12 bases separated the two germline ends. CDR3 size: 14 residues. Per the germline V gene, CDR1 is GTSNPN and CDR2 is SVGIG (reference sequence). The CDR3 DNA is TGTGCCTGGAGTGTAATCGGGGCGGGAGAGACCCAGTACTTC. Residues: CAWSVIGAGETQYF.

The rearrangement links TRBV6-1 to TRBJ2-7; the match to TRBD2 covers 10 bases. Trimming cost V 7 bases and J 0 bases; bases outside gene matches: 3. CDR1 MNHNS and CDR2 SASEGT come from the germline V gene. CDR3 length: 14 residues. CDR3: CASISGGFSYEQYF. The CDR3, as DNA: TGTGCCAGCATTAGCGGGGGGTTCTCCTACGAGCAGTACTTC.

The chain uses TRBV2 and TRBJ1-2, with D hard to call. Trimming removed 1 base from V and 1 base from J, with 16 bases in between. Germline V lookup: CDR1 SNHLY, CDR2 FYNNEI. CDR3 length equals 17 residues. The chain's CDR3 is CASSEGTYFFLNYGYTF. The DNA of the CDR3 is TGTGCCAGCAGTGAAGGGACCTACTTTTTTCTTAACTATGGCTACACCTTC.

The rearrangement links TRBV18 to TRBJ2-4; either TRBD1 or TRBD2 may fit D (5 bases each). Trimming removed 6 bases at V and 3 bases at J, with 9 bases between. CDR1 and CDR2 from the germline V gene are KGHSH and LQKENI. The CDR3 length is 13 residues. The CDR3 here is CASSGTVKNIQYF. DNA of the CDR3: TGTGCCAGCTCGGGGACGGTCAAAAACATTCAGTACTTC.

J is TRBJ2-2 and V is TRBV19; D is undetermined. This CDR3 is 16 amino acids long. The germline V gene has CDR1 LNHDA and CDR2 SQIVND (reference sequence). V was cut by 4 bases and J by 3 bases, with 15 bases left in between. CDR3 sequence (DNA): TGTGCCAGTAGTACCCTGTATCGGAGTGACACCGGGGAGCTGTTTTTT. Translating it yields CASSTLYRSDTGELFF.

In nucleotides, the CDR3 is TGTGCCAGCACCCCTCCGGGTAGCTCCTACGAGCAGTACTTC. Translating gives CASTPPGSSYEQYF. The chain links TRBV7-3 to TRBJ2-7; D gene unclear. The CDR3 is made up of 14 amino acids. V shed 7 bases and J shed 0 bases, with 13 bases lying between them. CDR1 and CDR2 (germline): SGHTA, FQGTGA. The variable domain in full, with the rest retrieved from reference TRBV7-3 and TRBJ2-7, is GAGVSQTPSNKVTEKGKYVELRCDPISGHTALYWYRQSLGQGPEFLIYFQGTGAADDSGLPNDRFFAVRPEGSVSTLKIQRTERGDSAVYLCASTPPGSSYEQYFGPGTRLTVT.

V usage is TRBV7-9 and J usage is TRBJ1-2; 7 bases line up with TRBD1. Trimming removed 1 base from V and 5 bases from J; junction bases left unmatched: 4. The CDR3 runs to 14 residues. The germline V gene has CDR1 SEHNR and CDR2 FQNEAQ (reference sequence). As DNA, the CDR3 is TGTGCCAGCAGCTTAGAGTGGGACAGTTATGGCTACACCTTC. As protein: CASSLEWDSYGYTF.

The chain couples TRBV28 to TRBJ2-7, with D tentatively TRBD1 or TRBD2 (6 bases each). Trimming cost V 4 bases and J 3 bases, with 16 bases left between them. The germline gives CDR1 MDHEN, CDR2 SYDVKM. The CDR3 loop spans 15 amino acids. The DNA for the CDR3 is TGTGCCAGCAGTTCCGCGGGACAAGGCTACTACGAGCAGTACTTC. The encoded protein is CASSSAGQGYYEQYF.

This chain connects TRBV7-2 to TRBJ1-1; D perhaps matches TRBD1 (5 bases). V was clipped by 2 bases and J by 1 base, with 17 bases between them. The CDR3 runs 17 residues. Germline CDR1 and CDR2: SGHTA and FQGNSA. For the CDR3, the DNA is TGTGCCAGCAGCTTAATGGGGGTCGGTCCTTCGAACACTGAAGCTTTCTTT. Its protein product is CASSLMGVGPSNTEAFF.

The chain has TRBV2 and TRBJ2-2; D unresolved. Germline V CDR1 and CDR2: SNHLY, FYNNEI. This CDR3 is 14 amino acids long. V lost 4 bases and J lost 5, with 11 bases in between. In DNA, the CDR3 is TGTGCCAGCAGTGGTCCAACTGGGACCGGGGAGCTGTTTTTT. As protein: CASSGPTGTGELFF.